This paragraph reports one T cell receptor (beta chain). Antigen: not known. The CDR3 extends over 11 amino acids. From germline, CDR1 is SQVTM and CDR2 ANQGSEA. The V gene end was trimmed by 5 bases and the J gene end by 6 bases; junction bases not matched to a gene: 3. This entry is derived from a study of shared clonotypes between healthy human individuals. Notes on the study in general: Shared clonotypes: approximately 5.3% naive CD4, around 3.5% naive CD8, roughly 2.2% memory CD4, approximately 0.41% memory CD8. It was only blood that was sampled, and tissue repertoires likely differ.

An assay was performed, and its level was deep. Splitting of each subset's genomic DNA was done evenly across several immunoSEQ plates. Only in-frame clones appear in the TCRdb table, and some are missing; sequencing was by immunoSEQ multiplex PCR. The sample consists of about 1.5 million clones, about 98% of them appearing once. This TCR came from a man under 40 in good health. Sequenced material: naive CD4+ T cells sorted from blood. Subset reported: CD45RA+ positively selected. The rearrangement joins TRBV29-1 to TRBJ1-1, with 7 bases matching TRBD1. The CDR3 DNA is TGCAGCGTTTCGACAGGGTCTGAAGCTTTCTTT. This gives the protein CSVSTGSEAFF.